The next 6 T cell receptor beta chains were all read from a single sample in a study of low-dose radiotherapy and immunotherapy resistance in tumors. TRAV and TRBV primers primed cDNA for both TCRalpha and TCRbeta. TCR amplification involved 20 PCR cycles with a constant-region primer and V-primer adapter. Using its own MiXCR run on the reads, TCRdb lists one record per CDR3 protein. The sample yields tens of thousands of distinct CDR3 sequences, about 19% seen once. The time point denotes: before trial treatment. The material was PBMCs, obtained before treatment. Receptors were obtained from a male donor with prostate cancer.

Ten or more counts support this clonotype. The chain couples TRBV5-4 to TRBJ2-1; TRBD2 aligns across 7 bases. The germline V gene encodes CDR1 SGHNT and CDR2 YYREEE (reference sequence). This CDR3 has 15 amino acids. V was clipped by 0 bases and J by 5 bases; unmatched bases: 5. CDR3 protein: CASSLARGRNNEQFF. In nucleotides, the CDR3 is TGTGCCAGCAGCTTGGCGCGGGGGAGAAACAATGAGCAGTTCTTC.

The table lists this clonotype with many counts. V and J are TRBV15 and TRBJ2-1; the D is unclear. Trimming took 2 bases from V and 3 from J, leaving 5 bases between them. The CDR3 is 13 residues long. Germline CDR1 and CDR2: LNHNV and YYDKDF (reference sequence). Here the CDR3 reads CATSRQGYNEQFF. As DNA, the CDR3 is TGTGCCACCAGCAGACAAGGCTACAATGAGCAGTTCTTC.

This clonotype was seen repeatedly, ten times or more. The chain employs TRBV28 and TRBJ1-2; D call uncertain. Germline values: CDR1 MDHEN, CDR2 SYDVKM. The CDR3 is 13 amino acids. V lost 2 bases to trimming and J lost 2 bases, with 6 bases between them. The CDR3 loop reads CASSLRKNYGYTF. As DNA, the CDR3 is TGTGCCAGCAGTTTACGAAAAAACTATGGCTACACCTTC.

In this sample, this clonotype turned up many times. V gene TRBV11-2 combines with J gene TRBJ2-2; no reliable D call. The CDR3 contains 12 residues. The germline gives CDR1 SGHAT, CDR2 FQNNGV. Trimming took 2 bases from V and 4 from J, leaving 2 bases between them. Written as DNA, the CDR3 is TGTGCCAGCAGCTTATCCACCGGGGAGCTGTTTTTT. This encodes CASSLSTGELFF.

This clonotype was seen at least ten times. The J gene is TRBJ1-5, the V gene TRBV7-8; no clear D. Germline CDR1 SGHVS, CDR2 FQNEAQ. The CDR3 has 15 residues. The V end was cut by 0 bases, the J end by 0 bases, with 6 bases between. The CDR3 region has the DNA TGTGCCAGCAGCTTAGCGGGTCCTAGCAATCAGCCCCAGCATTTT. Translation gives CASSLAGPSNQPQHF.

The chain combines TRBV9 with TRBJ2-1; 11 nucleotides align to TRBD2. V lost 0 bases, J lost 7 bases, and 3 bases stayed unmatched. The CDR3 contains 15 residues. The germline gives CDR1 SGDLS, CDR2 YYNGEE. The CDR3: CASSVGSGRANEQFF. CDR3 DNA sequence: TGTGCCAGCAGCGTAGGTAGCGGGAGGGCGAATGAGCAGTTCTTC.